A selection of T cell receptor beta chains follows, all from one sample in a study of control samples from healthy donors and cancer patients. This table comes from immunoSEQ multiplex PCR, and its TCRdb copy is limited to in-frame clones, with some not included. The data show roughly 190,000 clones, about nine tenths seen once. Sequenced material: blood. The receptors were sampled from a woman in her thirties in good health. The CDR3 runs from the conserved cysteine through the conserved F or W. D genes are given only for firm matches. Rows may omit the clone size; those that give it use once, few, many or a size class.

j_call v_call clone_size d_call cdr3_nt cdr3_aa
TRBJ2-5 TRBV2 - TRBD1 TGTGCCAGCAGTCGGACAGGGGGCAGGGAGACCCAGTACTTC CASSRTGGRETQYF
TRBJ2-1 TRBV7-9 - TRBD1 TGTGCCAGCAGCTTAGCGCGAGGGGGCGGTACCTACAATGAGCAGTTCTTC CASSLARGGGTYNEQFF
TRBJ1-5 TRBV4-2 - TRBD1 TGTGCCAGCAGCCAAGACAGGGGGAGACAGCCCCAGCATTTT CASSQDRGRQPQHF
TRBJ1-1 TRBV7-9 - - TGTGCCAGCAGCACCCAGGGCAGGGACACTGAAGCTTTCTTT CASSTQGRDTEAFF
TRBJ1-1 TRBV5-1 - - TGCGCCAGCAGCTTCGACAGGAACACTGAAGCTTTCTTT CASSFDRNTEAFF
TRBJ1-4 TRBV28 - - TGTGCCAGCACCCCGGGACGGAATGAAAAACTGTTTTTT CASTPGRNEKLFF
TRBJ2-7 TRBV25-1 - - TGTGCCAGCAGTGAATACTACTACGAGCAGTACTTC CASSEYYYEQYF
TRBJ1-5 TRBV6-1 - - TGTGCCAGCAGTGAAGGGGAAGGGGGCAATCAGCCCCAGCATTTT CASSEGEGGNQPQHF
TRBJ1-5 TRBV30 - TRBD1 TGTGCCTGGAGTCCACAGGGGCGCAATCAGCCCCAGCATTTT CAWSPQGRNQPQHF
TRBJ2-1 TRBV19 - - TGTGCCAGTAGTATAGATCTAGACTCCTACAATGAGCAGTTCTTC CASSIDLDSYNEQFF
TRBJ1-1 TRBV7-8 - - TGTGCCAGCAGCTTAGCTCGGACACTGATGAACACTGAAGCTTTCTTT CASSLARTLMNTEAFF
TRBJ2-6 TRBV7-3 once - TGTGCCAGCAGCCTACAGGGCCCTGGGGCCAACGTCCTGACTTTC CASSLQGPGANVLTF
TRBJ1-1 TRBV6-5 - - TGTGCCAGCAGTTACTCGAGGGTGATGAACACTGAAGCTTTCTTT CASSYSRVMNTEAFF
TRBJ1-1 TRBV10-3 - - TGTGCCATCTCCGGGAGCACTGAAGCTTTCTTT CAISGSTEAFF
TRBJ2-2 TRBV14 - - TGTGCCAGCAGCCGACGGACAGCGAACACCGGGGAGCTGTTTTTT CASSRRTANTGELFF
TRBJ2-1 TRBV19 - TRBD1 TGTGCCAGTAGTATCGGGACAGGGGGCTCCTACAATGAGCAGTTCTTC CASSIGTGGSYNEQFF
TRBJ1-6 TRBV6-6 once TRBD1 TGTGCCAGCAGTCCGGGACAGGGAGCCCATAATTCACCCCTCCACTTT CASSPGQGAHNSPLHF
TRBJ2-7 TRBV7-8 - TRBD1 TGTGCCAGCAGCTGGGACAGGGGGCGGGAGCAGTACTTC CASSWDRGREQYF
TRBJ2-7 TRBV4-1 - TRBD1 TGCGCCAGCAGCCAAGATGGGCAGGGGGTTAGCGAGCAGTACTTC CASSQDGQGVSEQYF
TRBJ1-2 TRBV28 - - TGTGCCAGCCTAGGACAGTCCTATGGCTACACCTTC CASLGQSYGYTF
TRBJ2-7 TRBV11-2 - - TGTGCCAGCAGCCCTAGGACAGTGGCCTCCGAGCAGTACTTC CASSPRTVASEQYF
TRBJ1-1 TRBV7-9 - TRBD1 TGTGCCAGCAGCCCCCCCGAGACAGGGGAAGCTTTCTTT CASSPPETGEAFF
TRBJ1-2 TRBV19 - - TGTGCCAGTAGAGGGGGGCATGTTAACTATGGCTACACCTTC CASRGGHVNYGYTF
TRBJ1-2 TRBV14 - TRBD1 TGTGCCAGCAGCCAAGATCCCGGGACAGGGCGCGGCTACACCTTC CASSQDPGTGRGYTF
TRBJ1-1 TRBV18 once - TGTGCCAGCTCACCACCAGGACCGAACACTGAAGCTTTCTTT CASSPPGPNTEAFF
TRBJ2-1 TRBV6-5 - TRBD2 TGTGCCAGCAGCTTTAGCGGGAGGGCCTACAATGAGCAGTTCTTC CASSFSGRAYNEQFF
TRBJ1-5 TRBV5-6 - - TGTGCCAGCAGCTTCGACGGCAATCAGCCCCAGCATTTT CASSFDGNQPQHF